This T cell receptor (beta chain) was recovered during a study of blood T cell repertoires in COVID-19. One Seattle source followed patients from active infection through their disease course. Some clones are missing from TCRdb's copy, which holds only in-frame ones; the method was immunoSEQ multiplex PCR. The table records 60,000 or so clones, about 80% of them present only once. Losses at the gene ends were 5 bases for V and 4 bases for J; bases not matched to a gene: 0. The germline V gene has CDR1 SGHAT and CDR2 FQNNGV. CDR3 length: 13 amino acids. The genes are TRBV11-2 and TRBJ2-4; 9 nucleotides match TRBD1. The clonotype was recovered from a man younger than 45 with COVID-19, enrolled during active disease. Sequenced input: peripheral blood. DNA for the CDR3: TGTGCCAGCAGCGGGACAGGGAAAAACATTCAGTACTTC. As protein: CASSGTGKNIQYF.